This entry features one TCR beta chain sequence. Antigen unknown. This sample was included in a study of CD8 T cells in ankylosing spondylitis. Study results and limitations: Disease-associated clones were reportedly significantly overrepresented in matched ankylosing spondylitis synovial fluid. Made up of fewer than ten highly homologous variants, a TCR beta motif appeared characteristic of ankylosing spondylitis blood.

Germline assignment: CDR1 GTSNPN and CDR2 SVGIG (reference sequence). There are 12 residues in the CDR3. V was clipped by 0 bases and J by 7 bases, with 7 bases between them. Quantitative 5'-RACE with molecular barcodes was used to make the TCR beta libraries. TCRdb reprocessed the 5' RACE reads via MiXCR and lists one record per CDR3 protein. The table has about 700,000 distinct CDR3 sequences, roughly 20% seen once; the top ten hold roughly a fifth. Sequencing was performed on blood, either unsorted or a sorted T cell fraction (not recorded which). The J gene is TRBJ1-5, the V gene TRBV30; D ambiguous. The receptor comes from a male donor with ankylosing spondylitis. CDR3 protein: CAWSVLGQPQHF. The CDR3 DNA reads as TGTGCCTGGAGTGTACTAGGGCAGCCCCAGCATTTT. Variable domain in full (rest from reference TRBV30 and TRBJ1-5): SQTIHQWPATLVQPVGSPLSLECTVEGTSNPNLYWYRQAAGRGLQLLFYSVGIGQISSEVPQNLSASRPQDRQFILSSKKLLLSDSGFYLCAWSVLGQPQHFGDGTRLSIL.